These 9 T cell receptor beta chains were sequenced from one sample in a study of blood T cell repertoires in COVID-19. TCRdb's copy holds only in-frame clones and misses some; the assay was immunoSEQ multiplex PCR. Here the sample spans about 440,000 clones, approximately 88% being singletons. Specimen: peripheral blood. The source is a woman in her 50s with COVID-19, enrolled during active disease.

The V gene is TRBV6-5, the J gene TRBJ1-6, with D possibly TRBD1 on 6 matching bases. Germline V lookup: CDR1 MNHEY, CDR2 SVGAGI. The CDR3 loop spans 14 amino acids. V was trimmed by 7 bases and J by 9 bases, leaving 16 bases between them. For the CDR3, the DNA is TGTGCCAGCAAGATGGGGGCGGTGGGTTCACCCCTCCACTTT. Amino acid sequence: CASKMGAVGSPLHF.

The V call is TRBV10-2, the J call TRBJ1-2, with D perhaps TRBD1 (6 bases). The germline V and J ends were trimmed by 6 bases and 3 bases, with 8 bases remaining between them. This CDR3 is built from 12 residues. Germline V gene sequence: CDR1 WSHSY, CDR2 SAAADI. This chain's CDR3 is CASSNRDYGYTF. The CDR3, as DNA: TGCGCCAGCAGCAACAGGGACTATGGCTACACCTTC.

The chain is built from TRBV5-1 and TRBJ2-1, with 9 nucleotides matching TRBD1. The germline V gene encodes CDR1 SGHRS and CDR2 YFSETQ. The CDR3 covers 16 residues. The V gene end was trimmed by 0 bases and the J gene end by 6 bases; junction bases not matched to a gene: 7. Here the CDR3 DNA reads TGCGCCAGCAGCTTGGTGGGGGGACAGGGAGGCAATGAGCAGTTCTTC. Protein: CASSLVGGQGGNEQFF.

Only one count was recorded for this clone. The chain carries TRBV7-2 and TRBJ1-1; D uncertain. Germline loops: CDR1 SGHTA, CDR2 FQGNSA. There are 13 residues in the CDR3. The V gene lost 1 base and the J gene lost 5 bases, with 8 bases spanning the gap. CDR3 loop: CASSLVARTEAFF. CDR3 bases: TGTGCCAGCAGCTTAGTCGCTAGGACTGAAGCTTTCTTT.

The CDR3 here is CASSLWQGVEETQYF. CDR3 sequence (DNA): TGTGCCAGCAGCTTGTGGCAGGGGGTAGAAGAGACCCAGTACTTC. The chain has TRBV5-4 and TRBJ2-5, with 7 bases that match TRBD1. The CDR3 loop spans 15 amino acids. V lost 1 base, J lost 3 bases, and 6 bases stayed unmatched. From germline, CDR1 is SGHNT and CDR2 YYREEE (reference sequence).

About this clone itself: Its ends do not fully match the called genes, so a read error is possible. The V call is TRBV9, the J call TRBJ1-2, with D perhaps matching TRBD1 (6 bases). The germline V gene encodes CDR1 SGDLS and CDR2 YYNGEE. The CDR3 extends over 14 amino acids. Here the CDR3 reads CASSTPGTRYGHTF. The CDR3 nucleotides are TGTGCCAGCAGCACCCCCGGGACACGCTATGGCCACACCTTC.

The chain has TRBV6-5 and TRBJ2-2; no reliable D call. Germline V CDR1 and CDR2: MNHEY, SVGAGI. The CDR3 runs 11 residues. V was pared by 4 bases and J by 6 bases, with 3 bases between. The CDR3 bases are TGTGCCAGCAGTTCTCCCGGGGAGCTGTTTTTT. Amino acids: CASSSPGELFF.

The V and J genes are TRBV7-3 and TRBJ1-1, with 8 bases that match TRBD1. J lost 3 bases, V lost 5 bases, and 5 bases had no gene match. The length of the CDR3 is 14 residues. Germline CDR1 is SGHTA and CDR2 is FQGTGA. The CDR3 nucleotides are TGTGCCAGCAGCACCCAGGACAGGGACACTGAAGCTTTCTTT. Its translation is CASSTQDRDTEAFF.

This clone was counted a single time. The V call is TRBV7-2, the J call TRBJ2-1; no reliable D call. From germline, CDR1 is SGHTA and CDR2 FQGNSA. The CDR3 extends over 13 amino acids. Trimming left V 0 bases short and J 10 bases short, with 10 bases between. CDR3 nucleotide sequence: TGTGCCAGCAGCTTAGCCCTGGGCAACGAGCAGTTCTTC. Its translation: CASSLALGNEQFF.